This passage covers 3 T cell receptor beta chains from one sample sequenced in a study of human T cells and chemical hapten exposure. Described time point: patch test 2, 6 weeks after DPC sensitization. Treatment noted: therapeutic diphenylcyclopropenone sensitization with weekly scalp DPC. From the RACE reads, TCRdb called clonotypes with MiXCR, one entry per CDR3 protein. The table lists under 450,000 distinct CDR3 sequences, roughly 6% of them singletons. Sequences were derived from whole blood, sampled in connection with sensitization to the hapten diphenylcyclopropenone (DPC). Receptors originate from a woman between 18 and 29 years old with alopecia areata. Some clones in this sample may be carry-over from other donors' samples.

This clonotype occurred a few times. The chain carries TRBV5-4 and TRBJ2-4; 11 bases fit TRBD1. The junction had 10 bases not matched to a gene; V was cut back by 4 bases and J by 4 bases. Germline V gene lookup returns CDR1 SGHNT and CDR2 YYREEE (reference sequence). The length of the CDR3 is 17 residues. CDR3 loop: CASSPSPGQGGKNIQYF. The CDR3 DNA follows: TGTGCCAGCAGCCCATCCCCGGGACAGGGGGGGAAAAACATTCAGTACTTC.

The chain combines TRBV3-1 with TRBJ2-1, with D tentatively TRBD2 (5 bases). The V and J ends lost 4 bases and 10 bases respectively, with 11 bases between them. Germline V gene data show CDR1 as LGHDT and CDR2 as YNNKEL (reference sequence). This CDR3 has 12 amino acids. In DNA form, the CDR3 reads TGTGCCAGCAGCCCGACCCGCGGGGAGCAGTTCTTC. This encodes CASSPTRGEQFF.

The chain uses TRBV27 and TRBJ1-2; 11 bases are shared with TRBD1. The germline V gene encodes CDR1 MNHEY and CDR2 SMNVEV (reference sequence). This CDR3 region has 17 residues. The junction had 12 bases not matched to a gene; V was cut back by 6 bases and J by 3 bases. The CDR3 here is CASSHLALGQGDYGYTF. The CDR3 nucleotides are TGTGCCAGCAGCCATCTGGCCCTGGGACAGGGGGACTATGGCTACACCTTC.